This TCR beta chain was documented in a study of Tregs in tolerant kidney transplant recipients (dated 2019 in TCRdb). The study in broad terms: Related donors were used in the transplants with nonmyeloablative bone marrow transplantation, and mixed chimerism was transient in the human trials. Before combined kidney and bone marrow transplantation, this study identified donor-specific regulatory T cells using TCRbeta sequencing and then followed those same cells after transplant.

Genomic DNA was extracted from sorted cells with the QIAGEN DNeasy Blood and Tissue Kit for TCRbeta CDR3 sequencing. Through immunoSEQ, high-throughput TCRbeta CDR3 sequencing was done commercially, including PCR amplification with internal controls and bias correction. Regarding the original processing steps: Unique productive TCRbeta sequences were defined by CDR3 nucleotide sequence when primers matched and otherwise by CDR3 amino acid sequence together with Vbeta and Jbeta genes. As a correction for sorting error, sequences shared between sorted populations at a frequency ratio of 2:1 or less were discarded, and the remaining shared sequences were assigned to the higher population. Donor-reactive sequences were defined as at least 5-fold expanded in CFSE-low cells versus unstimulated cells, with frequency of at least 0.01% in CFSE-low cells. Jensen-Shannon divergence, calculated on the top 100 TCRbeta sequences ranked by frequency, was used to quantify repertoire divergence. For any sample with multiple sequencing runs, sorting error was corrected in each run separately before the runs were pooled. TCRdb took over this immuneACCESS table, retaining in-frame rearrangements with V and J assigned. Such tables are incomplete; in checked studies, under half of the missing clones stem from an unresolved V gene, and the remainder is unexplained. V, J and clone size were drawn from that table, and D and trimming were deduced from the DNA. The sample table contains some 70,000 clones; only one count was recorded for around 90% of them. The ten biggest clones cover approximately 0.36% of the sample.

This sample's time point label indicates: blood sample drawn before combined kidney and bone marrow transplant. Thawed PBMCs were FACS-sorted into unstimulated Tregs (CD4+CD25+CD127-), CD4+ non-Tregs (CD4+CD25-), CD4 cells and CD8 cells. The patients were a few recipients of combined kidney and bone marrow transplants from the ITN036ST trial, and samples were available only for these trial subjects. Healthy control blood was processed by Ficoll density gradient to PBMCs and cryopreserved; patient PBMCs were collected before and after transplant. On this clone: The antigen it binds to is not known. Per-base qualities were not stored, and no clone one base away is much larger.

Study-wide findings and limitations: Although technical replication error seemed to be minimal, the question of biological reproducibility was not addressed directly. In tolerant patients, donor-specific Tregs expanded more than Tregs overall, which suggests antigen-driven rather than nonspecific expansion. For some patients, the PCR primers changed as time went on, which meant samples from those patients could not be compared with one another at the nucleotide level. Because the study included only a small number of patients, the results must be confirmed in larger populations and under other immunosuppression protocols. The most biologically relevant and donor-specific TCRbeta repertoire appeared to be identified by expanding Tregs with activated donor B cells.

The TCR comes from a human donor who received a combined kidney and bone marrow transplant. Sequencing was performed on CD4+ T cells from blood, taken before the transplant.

The CDR3 has the sequence CASSLGGLRGDTQYF. The bases are TGTGCCAGCAGCCTTGGGGGACTCCGCGGAGATACGCAGTATTTT. The chain uses TRBV6-6 and TRBJ2-3, with a tentative D gene TRBD2 over 6 matching bases. V is pared back by 6 bases and J by 5 bases, with 18 bases lying between the germline termini. From the cysteine through the phenylalanine, the CDR3 covers 15 amino acids. Here the CDR3 DNA is all that survives: 45 bases in frame from base 1. From a lookup of the germline V gene (reference sequence), CDR1 and CDR2 are MNHNY and SVGAGI.